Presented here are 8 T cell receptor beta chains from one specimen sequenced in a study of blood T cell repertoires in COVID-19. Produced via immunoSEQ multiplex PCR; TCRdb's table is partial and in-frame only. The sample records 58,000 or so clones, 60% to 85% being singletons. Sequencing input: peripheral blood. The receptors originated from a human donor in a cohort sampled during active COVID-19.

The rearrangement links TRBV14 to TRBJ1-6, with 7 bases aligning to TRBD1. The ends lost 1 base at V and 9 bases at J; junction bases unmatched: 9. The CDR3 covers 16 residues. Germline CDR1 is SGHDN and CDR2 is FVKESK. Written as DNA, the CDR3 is TGTGCCAGCAGCCAAGCGGGCCAGGGGGATGGTTCACCCCTCCACTTT. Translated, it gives CASSQAGQGDGSPLHF.

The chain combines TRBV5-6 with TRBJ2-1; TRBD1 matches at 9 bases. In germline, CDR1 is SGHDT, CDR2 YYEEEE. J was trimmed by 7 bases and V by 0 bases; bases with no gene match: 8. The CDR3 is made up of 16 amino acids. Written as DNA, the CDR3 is TGTGCCAGCAGCTTGGTTCCGGGACAGGGCTGGAATGAGCAGTTCTTC. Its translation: CASSLVPGQGWNEQFF.

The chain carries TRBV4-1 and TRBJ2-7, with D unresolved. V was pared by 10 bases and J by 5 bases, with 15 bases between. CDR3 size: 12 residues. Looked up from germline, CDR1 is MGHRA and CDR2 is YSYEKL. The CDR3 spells CATPPSSHEQYF. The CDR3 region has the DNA TGCGCCACCCCTCCTTCTTCCCACGAGCAGTACTTC.

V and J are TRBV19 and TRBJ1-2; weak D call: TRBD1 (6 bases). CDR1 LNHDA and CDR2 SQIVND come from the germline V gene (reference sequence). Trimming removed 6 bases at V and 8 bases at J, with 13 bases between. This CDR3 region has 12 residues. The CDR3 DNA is TGTGCCAGTAGGTGGGGGCTGAACGGCTACACCTTC. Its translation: CASRWGLNGYTF.

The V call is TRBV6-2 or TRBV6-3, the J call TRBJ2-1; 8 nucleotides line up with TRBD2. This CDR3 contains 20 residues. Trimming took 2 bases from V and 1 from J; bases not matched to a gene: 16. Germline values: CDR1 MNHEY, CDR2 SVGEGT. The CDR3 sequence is CASSYTVTSGSALSYNEQFF. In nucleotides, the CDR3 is TGTGCCAGCAGTTACACTGTTACGAGCGGGAGTGCTTTGTCCTACAATGAGCAGTTCTTC.

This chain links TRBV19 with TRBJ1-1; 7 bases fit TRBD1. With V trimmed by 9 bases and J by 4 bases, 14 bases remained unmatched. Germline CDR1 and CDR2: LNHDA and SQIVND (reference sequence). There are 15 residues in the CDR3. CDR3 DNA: TGTGCCAGCAATATCCCGGCAGGGGGTGGCACTGAAGCTTTCTTT. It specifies CASNIPAGGGTEAFF. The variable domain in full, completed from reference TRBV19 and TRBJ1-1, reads DGGITQSPKYLFRKEGQNVTLSCEQNLNHDAMYWYRQDPGQGLRLIYYSQIVNDFQKGDIAEGYSVSREKKESFPLTVTSAQKNPTAFYLCASNIPAGGGTEAFFGQGTRLTVV.

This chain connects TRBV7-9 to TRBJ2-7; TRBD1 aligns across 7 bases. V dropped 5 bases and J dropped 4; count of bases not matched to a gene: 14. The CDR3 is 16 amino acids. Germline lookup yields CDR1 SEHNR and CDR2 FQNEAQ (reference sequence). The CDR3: CASSGGQPPGIYEQYF. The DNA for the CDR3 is TGTGCCAGCAGCGGGGGACAGCCCCCGGGGATTTACGAGCAGTACTTC. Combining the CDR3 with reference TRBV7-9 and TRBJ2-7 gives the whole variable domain DTGVSQNPRHKITKRGQNVTFRCDPISEHNRLYWYRQTLGQGPEFLTYFQNEAQLEKSRLLSDRFSAERPKGSFSTLEIQRTEQGDSAMYLCASSGGQPPGIYEQYFGPGTRLTVT.

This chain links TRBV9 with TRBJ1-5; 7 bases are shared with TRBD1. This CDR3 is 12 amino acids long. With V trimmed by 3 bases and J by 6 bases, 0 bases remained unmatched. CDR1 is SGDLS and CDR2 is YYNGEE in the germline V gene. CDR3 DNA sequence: TGTGCCAGCAGCGCAGGGGGTCAGCCCCAGCATTTT. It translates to CASSAGGQPQHF.